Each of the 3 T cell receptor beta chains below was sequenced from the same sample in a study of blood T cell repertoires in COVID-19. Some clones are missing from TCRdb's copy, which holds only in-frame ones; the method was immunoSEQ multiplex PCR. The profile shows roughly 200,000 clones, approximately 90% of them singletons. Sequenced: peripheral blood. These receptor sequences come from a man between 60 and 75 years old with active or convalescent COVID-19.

CDR3 in amino acids: CSGLERGSTDTQYF. The CDR3 nucleotides are TGCAGCGGATTGGAACGGGGAAGCACAGATACGCAGTATTTT. V and J are TRBV29-1 and TRBJ2-3; a weak D match, TRBD2 (5 bases). CDR1 is SQVTM and CDR2 is ANQGSEA in the germline V gene. This CDR3 region has 14 residues. The V gene lost 7 bases and the J gene lost 0 bases, with 14 bases spanning the gap.

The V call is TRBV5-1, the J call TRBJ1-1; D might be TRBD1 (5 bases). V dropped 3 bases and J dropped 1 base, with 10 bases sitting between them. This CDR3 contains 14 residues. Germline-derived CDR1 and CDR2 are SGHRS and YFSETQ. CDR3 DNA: TGCGCCAGCAGCTCCAGGGTTAGGAACACTGAAGCTTTCTTT. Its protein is CASSSRVRNTEAFF.

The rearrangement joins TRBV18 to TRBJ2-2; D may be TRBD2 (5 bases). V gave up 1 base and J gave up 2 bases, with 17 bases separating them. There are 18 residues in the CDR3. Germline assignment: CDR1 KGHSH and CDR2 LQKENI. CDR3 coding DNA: TGTGCCAGCTCACCACGATCGAGTCGGGATGAAAACACCGGGGAGCTGTTTTTT. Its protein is CASSPRSSRDENTGELFF.